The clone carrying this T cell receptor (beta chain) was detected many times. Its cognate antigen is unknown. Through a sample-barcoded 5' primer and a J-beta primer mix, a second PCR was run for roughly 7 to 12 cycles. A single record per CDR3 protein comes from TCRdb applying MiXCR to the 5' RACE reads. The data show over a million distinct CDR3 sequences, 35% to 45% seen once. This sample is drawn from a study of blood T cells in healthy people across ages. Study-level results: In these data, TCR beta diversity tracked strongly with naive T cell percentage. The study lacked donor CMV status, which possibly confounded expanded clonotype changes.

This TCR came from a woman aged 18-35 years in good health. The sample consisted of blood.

The CDR3 reads CSVEDRLSRSADTQYF. The DNA of the CDR3 is TGCAGCGTTGAAGATCGTCTCTCAAGGTCCGCAGATACGCAGTATTTT. The chain carries TRBV29-1 and TRBJ2-3; D gene ambiguous. CDR1 is SQVTM, CDR2 ANQGSEA, per germline. V was pared by 0 bases and J by 4 bases, with 17 bases between. The CDR3 is 16 residues long.